The source of this T cell receptor beta chain is a study of blood T cell repertoires in COVID-19. The overall study: The study drew acute and convalescent COVID-19 samples from the United States, Italy and Spain. T cells, B-cell-depleted T cells, or PBMCs supplied cDNA or gDNA.

The CDR3 totals 12 residues. Germline lookup yields CDR1 SGHRS and CDR2 YFSETQ. V dropped 0 bases and J dropped 5 bases, with 4 bases sitting between them. In the original analysis: Estimation of nucleated cell counts was performed using reference gene primer amplification. TCRdb keeps only in-frame clones here, not all; method: immunoSEQ multiplex PCR. Clone size and the V and J calls come from that table; the DNA yielded D and trimming. The sample lists just over 650,000 clones, 80% to 90% seen once, with more than 0.25% in the top ten. Sequenced sample: peripheral blood. This clonotype was obtained from a young woman with acute or convalescent COVID-19. The chain has TRBV5-1 and TRBJ2-3; the D is unclear. CDR3 loop: CASSLAVDTQYF. The DNA for the CDR3 is TGCGCCAGCAGCTTGGCGGTAGATACGCAGTATTTT.